The rows below give T cell receptor beta chains drawn from one sample of a study of T-cell memory formation after mild COVID-19. TCRdb reprocessed the 5' RACE reads via MiXCR and lists one record per CDR3 protein. Of 250,000 to 350,000 distinct CDR3 sequences listed, 15% to 20% are singletons. Sequenced material: PBMCs or a T cell subset sorted from them (not recorded which). These receptors were collected from a young man who had mild COVID-19 (a few samples of this study predate the infection). Cell type and time point are not known. CDR3s leave out the opening cysteine and the closing phenylalanine or tryptophan. A D gene is named only where the DNA matches it firmly.

>-|TRBV28
ASDVARQPQH
>TRBD2|TRBV3-1
ASSPGLAGGTEQF
>TRBD1|TRBV27
ASTTGVHEQF
>-|TRBV20-1
SASVLGETQY
>-|TRBV11-2
ASSSQLGPAGELF
>-|TRBV7-9
ASPRVTGELF
>-|TRBV12-3/TRBV12-4
ASSFSGSGYT
>TRBD1|TRBV6-1
ASRPQGGAGIGEQY
>-|TRBV5-1
ASSIQPRDDQETQY
>-|TRBV5-1
ASSLATGTGNIQY
>-|TRBV7-2
ASSLDGGLDTQY
>-|TRBV24-1
ATSPGGQGRYEQY
>-|TRBV7-2
ASSPGQPTDTQY
>-|TRBV7-3
ASSLAGDSTEAF
>TRBD1|TRBV5-1
ASSLRTGGSETQY
>TRBD1|TRBV6-2/TRBV6-3
ASSSYGTGNQPQH
>-|TRBV6-6
ASRFPLGGTNEKLF
>-|TRBV5-4
ASSPRGDGANVLT
>-|TRBV12-3/TRBV12-4
ASSLWEDHEQY
>-|TRBV20-1
SATGAEYTEAF
>-|TRBV1
TSSYPRRDQPQH
>-|TRBV9
ASSVEGGYNSPLH
>-|TRBV4-1
ASSQDPGRTDTQY
>-|TRBV7-9
ASASPSFTDTQY